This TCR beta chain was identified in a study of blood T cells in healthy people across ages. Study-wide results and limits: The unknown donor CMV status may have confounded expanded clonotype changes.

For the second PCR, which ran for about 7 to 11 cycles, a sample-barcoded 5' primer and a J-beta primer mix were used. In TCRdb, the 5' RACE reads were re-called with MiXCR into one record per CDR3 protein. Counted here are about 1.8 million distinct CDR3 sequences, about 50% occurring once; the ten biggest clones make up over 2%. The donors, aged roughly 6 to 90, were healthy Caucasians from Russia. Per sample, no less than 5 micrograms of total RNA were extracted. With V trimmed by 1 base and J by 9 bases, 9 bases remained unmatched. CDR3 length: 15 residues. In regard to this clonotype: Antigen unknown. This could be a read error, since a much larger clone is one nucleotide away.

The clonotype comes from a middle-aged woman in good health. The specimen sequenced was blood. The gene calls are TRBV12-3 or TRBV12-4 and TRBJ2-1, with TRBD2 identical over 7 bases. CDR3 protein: CASSLGAGVCGEQFF. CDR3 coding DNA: TGTGCCAGCAGTTTAGGGGCGGGGGTTTGTGGTGAGCAGTTCTTC.